The present T cell receptor (beta chain) was sequenced within a study of T cell repertoires in cytomegalovirus infection. Study summary: Public TCR beta signatures provided an indication of both CMV infection and a matching HLA type.

About this clonotype itself: Its antigen is still unknown.

Each CDR3 protein is one row after TCRdb ran MiXCR on the reads. Here the sample spans some 100,000 distinct CDR3 sequences, less than 25% being singletons. CDR1 is SGHDN, CDR2 FVKESK, per germline. V was pared by 4 bases and J by 4 bases, with 16 bases between. The CDR3 has 15 amino acids. Notes on the study in general: CMV carriers having the relevant HLA were flagged by cumulative public TCR beta family frequency. Dominating the ex vivo response were HLA-C-restricted CMV-specific TCR beta clonotypes.

Material: CD8+ T cells from PBMCs. The TCR originated in a human donor in good health (CMV status not recorded). Some clones in this sample may be carry-over from other donors' samples. V usage is TRBV14 and J usage is TRBJ1-1; D perhaps matches TRBD1 (5 bases). The CDR3 is CASSLFSGGGTEAFF. The CDR3 nucleotides read TGTGCCAGCAGCCTCTTCAGTGGGGGAGGCACTGAAGCTTTCTTT.